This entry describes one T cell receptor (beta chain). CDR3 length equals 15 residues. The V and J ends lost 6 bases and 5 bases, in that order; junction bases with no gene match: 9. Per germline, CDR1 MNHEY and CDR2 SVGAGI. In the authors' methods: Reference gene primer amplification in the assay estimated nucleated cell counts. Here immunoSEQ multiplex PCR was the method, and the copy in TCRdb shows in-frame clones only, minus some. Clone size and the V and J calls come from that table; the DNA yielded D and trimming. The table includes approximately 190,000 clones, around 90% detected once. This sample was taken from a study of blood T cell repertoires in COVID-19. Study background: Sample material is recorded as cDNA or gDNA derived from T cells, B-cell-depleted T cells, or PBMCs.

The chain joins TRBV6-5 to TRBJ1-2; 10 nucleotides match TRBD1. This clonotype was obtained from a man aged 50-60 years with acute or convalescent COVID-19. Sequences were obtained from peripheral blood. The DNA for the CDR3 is TGTGCCAGCAGCCGTAGGACAGGGGGAGGTTATGGCTACACCTTC. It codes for CASSRRTGGGYGYTF.